This TCR beta chain was identified in a study of OX40 agonist ivuxolimab in advanced cancers. General study points: Also present in some nonresponders was a low level of normalized T-cell clonal expansion. Circulating CD4+ and CD8+ T cells showed clonal expansion by week 6 at 0.1 to 3.0 mg/kg.

Autoimmune disease history or systemic immunosuppression led to patients being barred. The germline CDR1 and CDR2 sequences are ENHRY and SYGVKD. The CDR3 is 15 amino acids. Trimming took 3 bases from V and 2 from J; bases not matched to a gene: 6. The sample holds a few counts of this clone. The antigen is unknown. Data came from immunoSEQ multiplex PCR; TCRdb stores just in-frame clones and leaves some out. This sample has tens of thousands of clones, with about 88% found just once. Sequencing used CD4+ or CD8+ T cells sorted from blood, obtained in a trial of the OX40 agonist ivuxolimab. This clonotype originated in an adult with an advanced solid tumor such as melanoma, head and neck, liver or kidney cancer. V gene TRBV10-3 combines with J gene TRBJ2-7; 8 bases are shared with TRBD2. CDR3: CAISDSSGGTYEQYF. CDR3 sequence (DNA): TGTGCCATCAGTGATTCAAGCGGGGGCACCTACGAGCAGTACTTC.